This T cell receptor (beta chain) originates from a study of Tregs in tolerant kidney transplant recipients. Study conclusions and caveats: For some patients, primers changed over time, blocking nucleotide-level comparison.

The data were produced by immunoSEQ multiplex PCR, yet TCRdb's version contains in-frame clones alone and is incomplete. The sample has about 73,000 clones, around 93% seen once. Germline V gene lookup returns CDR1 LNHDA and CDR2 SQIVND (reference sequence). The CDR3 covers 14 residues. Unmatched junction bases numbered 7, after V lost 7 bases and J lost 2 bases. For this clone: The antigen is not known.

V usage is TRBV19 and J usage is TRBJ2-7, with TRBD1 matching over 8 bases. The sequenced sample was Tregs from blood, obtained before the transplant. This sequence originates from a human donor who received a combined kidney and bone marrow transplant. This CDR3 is CASKHGQGTYEQYF. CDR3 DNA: TGTGCCAGTAAACATGGACAGGGTACCTACGAGCAGTACTTC.